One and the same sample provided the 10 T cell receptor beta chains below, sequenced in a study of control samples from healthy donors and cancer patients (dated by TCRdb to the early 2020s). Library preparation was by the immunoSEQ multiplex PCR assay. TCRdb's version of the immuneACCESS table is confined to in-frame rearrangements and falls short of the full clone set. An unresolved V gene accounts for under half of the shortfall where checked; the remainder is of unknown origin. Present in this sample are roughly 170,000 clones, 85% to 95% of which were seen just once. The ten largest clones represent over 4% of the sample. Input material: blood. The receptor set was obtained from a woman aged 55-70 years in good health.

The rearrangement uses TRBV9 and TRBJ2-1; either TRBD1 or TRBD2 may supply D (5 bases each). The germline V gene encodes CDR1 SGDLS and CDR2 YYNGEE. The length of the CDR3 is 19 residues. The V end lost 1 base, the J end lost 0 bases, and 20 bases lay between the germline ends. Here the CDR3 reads CASSVLDRGFGGSYNEQFF. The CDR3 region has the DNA TGTGCCAGCAGCGTATTGGACCGGGGCTTTGGGGGCTCCTACAATGAGCAGTTCTTC.

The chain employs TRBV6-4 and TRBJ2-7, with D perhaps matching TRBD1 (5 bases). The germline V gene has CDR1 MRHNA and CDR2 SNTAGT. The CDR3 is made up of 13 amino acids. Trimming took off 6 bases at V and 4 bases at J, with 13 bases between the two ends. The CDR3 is CASSKERGYEQYF. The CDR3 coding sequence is TGTGCCAGCAGCAAAGAAAGGGGATACGAGCAGTACTTC.

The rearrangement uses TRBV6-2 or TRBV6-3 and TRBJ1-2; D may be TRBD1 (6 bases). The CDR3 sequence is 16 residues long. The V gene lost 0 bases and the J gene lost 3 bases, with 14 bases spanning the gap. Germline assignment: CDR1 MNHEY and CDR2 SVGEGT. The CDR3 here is CASSYSLRRTDYGYTF. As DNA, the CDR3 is TGTGCCAGCAGTTACTCGTTAAGAAGGACAGACTATGGCTACACCTTC.

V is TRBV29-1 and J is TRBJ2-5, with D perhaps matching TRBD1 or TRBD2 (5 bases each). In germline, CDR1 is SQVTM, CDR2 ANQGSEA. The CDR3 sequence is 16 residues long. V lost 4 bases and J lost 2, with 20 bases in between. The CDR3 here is CSVGGVLSGPQETQYF. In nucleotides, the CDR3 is TGCAGCGTTGGGGGCGTTTTAAGCGGACCACAAGAGACCCAGTACTTC.

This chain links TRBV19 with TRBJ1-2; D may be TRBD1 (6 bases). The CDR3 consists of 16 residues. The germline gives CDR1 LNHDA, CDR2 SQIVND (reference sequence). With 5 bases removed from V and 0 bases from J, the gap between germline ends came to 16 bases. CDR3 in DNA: TGTGCCAGTAGTCGTACAGGGAGACTAACTAACTATGGCTACACCTTC. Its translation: CASSRTGRLTNYGYTF.

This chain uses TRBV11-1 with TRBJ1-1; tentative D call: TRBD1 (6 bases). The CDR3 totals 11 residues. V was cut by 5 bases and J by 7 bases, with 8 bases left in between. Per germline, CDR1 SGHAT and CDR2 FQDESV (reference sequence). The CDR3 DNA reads TGTGCCAGCAGCACAGGGATTGAAGCTTTCTTT. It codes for CASSTGIEAFF.

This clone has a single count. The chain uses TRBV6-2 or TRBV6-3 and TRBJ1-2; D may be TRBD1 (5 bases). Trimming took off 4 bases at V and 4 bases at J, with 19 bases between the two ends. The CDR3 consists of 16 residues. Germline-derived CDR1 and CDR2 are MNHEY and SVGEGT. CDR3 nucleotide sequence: TGTGCCAGCAGTTCCGGTGGAGGGGCGATCCTCTATGGCTACACCTTC. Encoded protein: CASSSGGGAILYGYTF.

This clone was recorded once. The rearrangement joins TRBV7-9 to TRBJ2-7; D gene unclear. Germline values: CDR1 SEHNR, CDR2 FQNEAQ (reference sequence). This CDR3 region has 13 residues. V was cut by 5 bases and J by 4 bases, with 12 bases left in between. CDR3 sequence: CASSAETVYEQYF. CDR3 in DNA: TGTGCCAGCAGCGCGGAGACTGTTTACGAGCAGTACTTC.

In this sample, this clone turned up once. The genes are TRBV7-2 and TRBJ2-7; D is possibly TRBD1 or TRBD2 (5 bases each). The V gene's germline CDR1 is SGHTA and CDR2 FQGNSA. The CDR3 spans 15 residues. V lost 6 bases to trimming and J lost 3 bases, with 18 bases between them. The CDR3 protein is CASSPYGGGLYEQYF. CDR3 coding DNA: TGTGCCAGCAGTCCTTATGGGGGTGGGCTCTACGAGCAGTACTTC.

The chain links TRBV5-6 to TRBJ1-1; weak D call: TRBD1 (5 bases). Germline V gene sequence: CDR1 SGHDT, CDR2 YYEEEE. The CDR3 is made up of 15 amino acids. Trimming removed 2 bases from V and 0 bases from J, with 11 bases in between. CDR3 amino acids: CASSFFSGVNTEAFF. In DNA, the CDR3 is TGTGCCAGCAGCTTCTTCTCGGGGGTGAACACTGAAGCTTTCTTT. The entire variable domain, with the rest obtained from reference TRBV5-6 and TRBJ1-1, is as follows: DAGVTQSPTHLIKTRGQQVTLRCSPKSGHDTVSWYQQALGQGPQFIFQYYEEEERQRGNFPDRFSGHQFPNYSSELNVNALLLGDSALYLCASSFFSGVNTEAFFGQGTRLTVV.